What follows is one T cell receptor (beta chain) and its context. Its cognate antigen is unknown. The sample originates from a study of identical twins. Findings and caveats of the study: Out-of-frame alpha sequences shared by twins showed excess low generation probability. Researchers caution that invariant MAIT and iNKT cells could partly confound zero-insertion analyses. In cord blood, abundant beta clonotypes had fewer insertions; memory showed no trend.

Unique molecular identifiers were present on the cDNA, which also gained a universal primer site by template switching. A single record per CDR3 protein comes from TCRdb applying MiXCR to the 5' RACE reads. The sample contains approximately 300,000 distinct CDR3 sequences, less than 9.5% of which appear only once. The CDR3 contains 15 residues. Looked up from germline, CDR1 is MNHEY and CDR2 is SVGEGT. V lost 2 bases and J lost 3, with 14 bases in between. These data also featured in a second study, about yellow fever vaccine responses in identical twins.

The source is a young woman in good health. The J gene is TRBJ2-7, the V gene TRBV6-2 or TRBV6-3, with D perhaps being TRBD1 or TRBD2 (5 bases each). Sequencing was done on a sample of CD8+ T cells sorted from blood. CDR3 protein: CASSYQRTRNYEQYF. CDR3 coding DNA: TGTGCCAGCAGTTACCAGCGGACAAGAAACTACGAGCAGTACTTC.